This T cell receptor beta chain was observed in a study of cytomegalovirus exposure and HLA in healthy donors. Primers: 60 Vbeta forward and 13 Jbeta reverse. The table came from immunoSEQ multiplex PCR; TCRdb's copy has only in-frame clones and leaves some out. Found here are about 82,000 clones, around 85% of them singletons; the top ten hold about an eighth. The CDR3 runs 15 residues. Germline V lookup: CDR1 MGHRA, CDR2 YSYEKL. With 0 bases removed from V and 4 bases from J, the gap between germline ends came to 12 bases. Study-level points and caveats: CMV serostatus was the sole immune exposure information available. The authors later found most CMV-associated TCR beta chains appeared HLA-restricted. Reportedly, fewer N-insertions than the approximately 700-donor mean appeared in an Asian-associated ancestry cluster in a later analysis.

As concerns this clone: Its specificity is unknown.

Although they were nominally healthy when sampled, donors likely had unrecorded immune exposures. The sample was PBMCs. The TCR originated in a human donor in good health. The rearrangement uses TRBV4-1 and TRBJ1-1; D call uncertain. In DNA, the CDR3 is TGCGCCAGCAGCCAAGAGAGGAGGGTGGGCACTGAAGCTTTCTTT. It encodes CASSQERRVGTEAFF.